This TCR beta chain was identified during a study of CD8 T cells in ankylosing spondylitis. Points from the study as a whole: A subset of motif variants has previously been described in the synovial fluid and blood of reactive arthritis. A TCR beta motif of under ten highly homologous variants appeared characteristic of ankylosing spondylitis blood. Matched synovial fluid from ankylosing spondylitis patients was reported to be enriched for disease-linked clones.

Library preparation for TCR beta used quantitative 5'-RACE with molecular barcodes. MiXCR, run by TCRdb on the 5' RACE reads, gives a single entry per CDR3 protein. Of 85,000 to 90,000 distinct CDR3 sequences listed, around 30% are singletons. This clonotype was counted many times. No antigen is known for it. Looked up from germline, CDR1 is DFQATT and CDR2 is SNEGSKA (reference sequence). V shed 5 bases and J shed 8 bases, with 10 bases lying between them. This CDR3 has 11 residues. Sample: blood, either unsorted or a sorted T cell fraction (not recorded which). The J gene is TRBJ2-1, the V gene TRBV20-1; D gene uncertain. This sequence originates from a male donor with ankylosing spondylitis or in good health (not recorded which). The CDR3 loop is CSAYWMDEQFF. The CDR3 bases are TGCAGTGCTTACTGGATGGATGAGCAGTTCTTC.